This T cell receptor beta chain was captured by sequencing in a study of blood T cell repertoires in COVID-19. Study-level background: PBMCs, B-cell-depleted T cells, or T cells were the source of the cDNA or gDNA that made up the material.

Original handling: The authors estimated nucleated cell counts from reference gene primer amplification. Sequencing used immunoSEQ multiplex PCR; TCRdb keeps in-frame clones, though not all of them. D and trimming come from the DNA, and the V and J calls and clone size come from that table. The table has 250,000 to 300,000 clones, roughly 89% seen once; the top ten hold over 8.5%. There are 20 residues in the CDR3. This chain uses TRBV7-5 with TRBJ2-1; the table's D call of TRBD2 was not tested on the DNA. TRBV7-5 is annotated as a pseudogene. The source of this sequence is a woman in her twenties or thirties with COVID-19, enrolled during active disease. The sequencing input was peripheral blood. CDR3 sequence (DNA): TGTGTCAGAAGCTTAGATACTAGCGGGGGCCATTTAAGCTCCTACAATGAGCAGTTCTTC. Its translation is CVRSLDTSGGHLSSYNEQFF.